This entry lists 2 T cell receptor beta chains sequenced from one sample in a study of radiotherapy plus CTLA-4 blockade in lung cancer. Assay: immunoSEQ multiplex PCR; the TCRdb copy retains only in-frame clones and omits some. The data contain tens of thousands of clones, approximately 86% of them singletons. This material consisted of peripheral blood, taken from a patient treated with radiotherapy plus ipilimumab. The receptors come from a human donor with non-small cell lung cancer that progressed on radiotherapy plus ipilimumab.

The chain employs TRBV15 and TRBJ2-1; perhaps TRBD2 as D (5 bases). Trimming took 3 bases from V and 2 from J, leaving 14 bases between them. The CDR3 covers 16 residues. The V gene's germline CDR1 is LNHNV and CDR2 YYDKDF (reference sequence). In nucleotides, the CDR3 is TGTGCCACCAGCAGTAGAAGGGAGCTGGCCTACAATGAGCAGTTCTTC. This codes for CATSSRRELAYNEQFF.

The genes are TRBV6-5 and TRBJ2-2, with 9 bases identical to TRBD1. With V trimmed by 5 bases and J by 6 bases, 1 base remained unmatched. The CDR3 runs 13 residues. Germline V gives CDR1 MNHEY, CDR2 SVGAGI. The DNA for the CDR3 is TGTGCCAGCAGTCGACAGGGGGCCGGGGAGCTGTTTTTT. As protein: CASSRQGAGELFF.